Listed below are T cell receptor beta chains from one sample, sequenced in a study of CD8 T cells in ankylosing spondylitis. TCRdb redid the calling of the 5' RACE reads with MiXCR, one entry per CDR3 protein. The sample carries 100,000 to 150,000 distinct CDR3 sequences, approximately 13% recorded once. Sequenced sample: blood, either unsorted or a sorted T cell fraction (not recorded which). These receptors all come from a female donor with ankylosing spondylitis or in good health (not recorded which). Each CDR3 is given without its conserved first and last residue. Fields, in order: V gene, J gene, D gene, CDR3 protein. D genes are given only for firm matches.

V: TRBV12-3/TRBV12-4; J: TRBJ2-5; D: .; CDR3: ASDRWGPQETQY
V: TRBV5-1; J: TRBJ1-1; D: .; CDR3: ASTGVNTEAF
V: TRBV19; J: TRBJ1-1; D: TRBD1; CDR3: ASSTRTGGQGKAF
V: TRBV13; J: TRBJ2-1; D: .; CDR3: ASGSLRGAAFVQF
V: TRBV10-3; J: TRBJ2-3; D: TRBD1; CDR3: AIRTGGVADTQY
V: TRBV7-9; J: TRBJ1-2; D: TRBD1; CDR3: ASSSRDRDGYT
V: TRBV30; J: TRBJ1-2; D: TRBD1; CDR3: AWSESGTGSAGYT
V: TRBV29-1; J: TRBJ2-7; D: TRBD1; CDR3: SVRQGGDYEQY
V: TRBV29-1; J: TRBJ2-7; D: .; CDR3: SVGRDRGYEQY
V: TRBV12-3/TRBV12-4; J: TRBJ1-2; D: .; CDR3: ASSPFEGGYGYT
V: TRBV5-1; J: TRBJ2-2; D: .; CDR3: ASSWGTAFANTGELF
V: TRBV29-1; J: TRBJ2-1; D: TRBD2; CDR3: SVASSGRVSYNEQF
V: TRBV5-5; J: TRBJ2-5; D: .; CDR3: ASSLAGMRGLQETQY
V: TRBV5-1; J: TRBJ2-1; D: .; CDR3: ASSLGEVDNEQF
V: TRBV20-1; J: TRBJ2-1; D: TRBD2; CDR3: SARGTSGVSSYNEQF
V: TRBV7-2; J: TRBJ2-3; D: .; CDR3: ASSTRDGGTQY
V: TRBV7-9; J: TRBJ1-6; D: TRBD1; CDR3: ASSGQGNSPLH
V: TRBV28; J: TRBJ1-5; D: TRBD1; CDR3: ASTRGTGGNQPQH
V: TRBV10-3; J: TRBJ2-1; D: .; CDR3: AISEVGVSYNEQF
V: TRBV28; J: TRBJ2-1; D: .; CDR3: AIQAASFGNEQF
V: TRBV9; J: TRBJ2-2; D: TRBD1; CDR3: ASSVESGTGFGELF
V: TRBV5-1; J: TRBJ2-1; D: TRBD2; CDR3: ASSLTDSSGGYNEQF
V: TRBV10-2; J: TRBJ2-1; D: .; CDR3: ASRGGYNEQF
V: TRBV29-1; J: TRBJ2-7; D: TRBD1; CDR3: SVERDSGNEQY
V: TRBV28; J: TRBJ2-7; D: .; CDR3: ASSLNGVYEQY
V: TRBV7-2; J: TRBJ1-1; D: .; CDR3: ASSITGMNTEAF
V: TRBV7-6; J: TRBJ2-5; D: TRBD1; CDR3: ASSPGQGIETQY
V: TRBV7-6; J: TRBJ2-6; D: .; CDR3: ASSPHEGSGANVLT
V: TRBV5-1; J: TRBJ1-4; D: .; CDR3: ASSLGRGATNEKLF
V: TRBV27; J: TRBJ1-5; D: .; CDR3: ASSLRENQPQH
V: TRBV10-3; J: TRBJ1-1; D: TRBD1; CDR3: AITRDRRTEAF
V: TRBV2; J: TRBJ1-3; D: .; CDR3: ASRRTLGSGNTTY
V: TRBV7-2; J: TRBJ2-3; D: TRBD2; CDR3: ASSSGLLDTQY
V: TRBV2; J: TRBJ2-1; D: .; CDR3: ASSEGGEQF
V: TRBV6-5; J: TRBJ2-7; D: .; CDR3: ASSYSQGTGEQY
V: TRBV5-5; J: TRBJ2-2; D: TRBD2; CDR3: ASSVTSGWNTGELF
V: TRBV29-1; J: TRBJ1-1; D: TRBD1; CDR3: SVETGWDTEAF
V: TRBV6-1; J: TRBJ1-4; D: .; CDR3: ASRRGGRGEKLF
V: TRBV5-1; J: TRBJ2-2; D: .; CDR3: ASRPRFNNGELF
V: TRBV4-1; J: TRBJ2-2; D: .; CDR3: ASSTKEGNPGELF
V: TRBV5-1; J: TRBJ2-1; D: TRBD2; CDR3: ASSLASGRDNEQF
V: TRBV5-1; J: TRBJ2-1; D: .; CDR3: ASSSGQTYNEQF
V: TRBV27; J: TRBJ2-1; D: .; CDR3: ASSLYSNRDNEQF
V: TRBV28; J: TRBJ2-4; D: .; CDR3: ASSLFPGRRTKNSQY
V: TRBV2; J: TRBJ1-6; D: .; CDR3: ASRETDSSYNSPLH
V: TRBV11-2; J: TRBJ2-7; D: .; CDR3: ASSRLGRGAGLEQY
V: TRBV5-1; J: TRBJ2-2; D: TRBD1; CDR3: ASSLDAGGFTGELF
V: TRBV7-8; J: TRBJ2-3; D: TRBD2; CDR3: ASSVGHSSGMNTQY
V: TRBV20-1; J: TRBJ2-1; D: .; CDR3: SAREWVADNEQF
V: TRBV28; J: TRBJ2-7; D: .; CDR3: ASISGGGGYEQY
V: TRBV5-1; J: TRBJ2-3; D: .; CDR3: ASSFPPEMPEDPPDTQY
V: TRBV5-1; J: TRBJ2-1; D: .; CDR3: ASSLAVGARNEQF
V: TRBV27; J: TRBJ2-3; D: .; CDR3: ASSLQAQSTDTQY
V: TRBV15; J: TRBJ1-3; D: .; CDR3: ATRSSSGNTIY